The clone carrying this TCR beta chain is deemed medium-sized. The target antigen is unknown. The data were taken from a study of a mutant IDH1 vaccine in newly diagnosed glioma. Method: immunoSEQ multiplex PCR; TCRdb's copy keeps in-frame clones and lacks some. Here the sample spans about 54,000 clones, roughly 80% being singletons. As for time point: week 23, last vaccination. What each vaccine dose contained was 300 ug of mutant IDH1 20-mer peptide, accompanied by topical imiquimod. This receptor was obtained from a man between 35 and 55 years old with glioma. The specimen comprised PBMCs, sampled from a glioma patient whose treatment included an IDH1 peptide vaccine.

The CDR3 bases are TGTGCCAGCAGTTTACATAATGGGGAGCAGTACTTC. Its translation is CASSLHNGEQYF. This chain connects TRBV6-5 to TRBJ2-7; unclear D gene. The CDR3 is 12 amino acids. Germline CDR1 MNHEY, CDR2 SVGAGI. The V and J ends lost 4 bases and 7 bases respectively, with 11 bases between them.